Here is one TCR beta chain with its context. Its binding antigen is unknown. Base-call qualities are not available, and no considerably larger clone is one nucleotide away. This specimen belongs to a study of cytomegalovirus exposure and HLA in healthy donors (TCRdb year 2017). About the full investigation: According to an earlier analysis of a few hundred of the donors, about 190 million T cells yielded 100 million or so unique TCR beta sequences and 276 Gb of sequence data. Both class I and class II loci were covered by HLA typing, at four-digit resolution. To decide whether each TCR beta V gene segment behaved as functional or pseudogenic, an earlier analysis of some 600 of the donors relied on high-throughput TCR beta sequencing. Among the roughly 400 genotyped donors, roughly 80% belonged to the genetic ancestry cluster associated with self-reported Caucasian donors. To predict cytomegalovirus infection status, the study combined high-throughput TCR immunosequencing, statistical association of individual TCRs with disease status, and machine learning. Alongside the repertoire data, information on donor age, sex, ethnicity and CMV serostatus was compiled. In addition to the first cohort of 666 subjects, a separate validation cohort of 120 different subjects was used. Typing coverage varied by locus: about 629-640 donors for A, B, C, DRB1 and DQB1; more than 500 for DQA1; about 590 for DPA1; 400 to 480 for DPB1. Rather than drawing on any new phenotypic data, the later analysis identified candidate immune exposures from TCR beta sequences and the way those sequences occurred across donors. Roughly 320 gigabases of sequencing data and around 85 million unique TCR sequences made up an early release that covered roughly 670 HLA-typed donors. About 5 DR-DQ haplotypes were handled as single units for association and clustering, since linkage in the cohort was strong. The study used immunosequencing to profile the T cell repertoires of about 670 subjects and linked those repertoires to cytomegalovirus serostatus. On average, around 230,000 unique TCR beta nucleotide sequences were sequenced per donor among 398 genotyped donors of the cohort, with roughly 18% of those sequences being non-productive. A later analysis re-examined previously published TCR beta repertoires from roughly 720 donors and added high-resolution HLA genotyping to investigate patterns of TCR occurrence. The study aimed to test whether cataloging public T cell receptors could reveal signatures of past pathogen exposure. Every repertoire in the discovery cohort had been generated on one and the same sequencing platform. A later genetic analysis took genome-wide SNP genotypes for about three fifths of the 666 donors and used that subset as a discovery cohort. Results the study describes overall, beyond this receptor: In a later genetic analysis, a missense DCLRE1C variant was associated with V-gene and J-gene trimming of TCR beta chains, and the association was replicated in an independent cohort. For the cohort, immune exposure information was limited to CMV serostatus. In a later analysis, HLA-associated TCR beta chains showed more clonal expansion and lower generation probabilities than non-associated chains that were equally common. Cytomegalovirus status was reported to be diagnosed by the classifier with high specificity and sensitivity in both the original and validation cohorts. The study gave a list of 150 to 200 TCR beta chains associated with cytomegalovirus. A further reported finding was that TCR beta sequences accurately predicted the HLA-A and HLA-B alleles for most subjects in the first cohort. Some IMGT-functional V segments, including TRBV6-2 and TRBV6-3, could not be told apart with the 87-base-pair reads, so those segments were excluded. Most TCR sequences were observed very rarely across donors, whereas some public TCRs were present in many individuals. In a later analysis, TCR association rates were found to vary across HLA loci, with the most associated TCRs seen for DRB1 alleles and the fewest for HLA-C alleles. In vitro tests confirmed that a few of the cytomegalovirus-associated TCR beta chains recognize cytomegalovirus antigens. A later genetic analysis reported fewer N-insertions in productive TCRs among donors in an Asian-associated ancestry cluster than the roughly 670-donor mean. Assigning TCR associations to individual alleles was difficult when HLA alleles, especially DR and DQ, strongly co-occurred. According to a later analysis, parvovirus B19, influenza, CMV and Epstein-Barr virus appeared linked to several top co-occurrence clusters. The earlier analysis of about 600 of the donors excluded some 16 rarely observed V segments, including chromosome 9 orphons, because counts were too low. Because HLA typing was unavailable for some donors at each locus, only the typed subset was used in association tests. In an earlier analysis of approximately 590 of the donors, most TCR beta V segments appeared in productive rearrangements about 87% or about 30% of the time, broadly matching IMGT annotations. Correlated functional status among segregating V segments might be attributable to linkage disequilibrium, but an unknown experimental factor could not be ruled out. Specific HLA alleles were associated with 15,000 to 20,000 TCR beta sequences at a false discovery rate of 0.05 in a later analysis. A cluster of highly shared sequence variants was judged likely to be a technical artifact of the sequencing pipeline. Roughly uniform sequencing depth across donors was assumed in presence/absence analyses, although this assumption may not hold. This cohort had only TCR beta chains sequenced, and the lack of alpha or paired-chain data limited which features could be detected. The authors suggested that the approach could potentially be extended to other disease states and immunological phenotypes. A later analysis found that most CMV-associated TCR beta chains appeared HLA-restricted, with HLA associations seemingly driven largely by CMV exposure.

The receptor library was made with the immunoSEQ multiplex PCR assay. A mixture of 60 forward primers for TCR Vbeta segments and 13 reverse primers for TCR Jbeta segments was used in the multiplex PCR. Amplification of the CDR3 region of rearranged TCR beta genes was performed with a multiplex PCR assay on genomic DNA. Amplified TCR beta libraries were sequenced as 87-base-pair reads on the Illumina HiSeq System. Regarding the original processing steps: In a later analysis, tens of millions of unique TCR beta chains were counted across the roughly 610 repertoires, and some 10 million of these chains were shared by at least two donors. To remove PCR and sequencing errors, raw reads were error-corrected and collapsed into unique sequences using a nearest-neighbor algorithm that merged closely related sequences. CDR3 sequences were aligned to IMGT reference sequences to assign V, D and J gene segments. For a sequence to be retained, at least a six-nucleotide match to both a V gene segment and a J gene segment was required. A rearrangement was called productive if the CDR3 had no stop codons and remained in frame with V and J, and every other rearrangement was called non-productive. CDR3 was defined according to IMGT convention as the region running from the second conserved V-encoded cysteine to the conserved J-encoded phenylalanine. In an earlier analysis of around 570 of the donors, sequences lacking an unambiguous match to a single V gene segment were excluded. An earlier analysis of 587 of the donors called V segments functional above 56.7% productive rearrangements and segregating when the between-donor standard deviation exceeded 5%. A statistical classification framework was built for diagnosing cytomegalovirus status from the catalog of TCR beta chain sequences. A later analysis assigned V and J genes by comparing TCR nucleotide sequences with IMGT/GENE-DB human TR gene sequences. Using the TCRdist pipeline, a later analysis assigned CDR3 sequences along with most-parsimonious VDJ recombination scenarios. In a later analysis, each TCR beta chain was defined by its CDR3 amino acid sequence together with its V-gene family, and reads without a unique V-gene family were excluded. To address suspected cross-contamination and a sequencing artifact, a later analysis removed around 590 highly shared, low-generation-probability nucleotide sequences. In a later analysis, a clonal expansion index for each public chain was calculated from normalized within-repertoire ranks of inferred template counts. A later analysis computed generation probabilities with a VDJ recombination model fitted to out-of-frame rearrangements, and checked the results against IGoR. A later analysis scored TCR-TCR, TCR-HLA and TCR-CMV co-occurrence with hypergeometric tests, applying a repertoire-size bias correction to TCR pairs. A later analysis estimated false discovery rates by permuting HLA or CMV assignments 20 times. In a later analysis, co-occurring TCRs were grouped using DBSCAN, and TCRdist sequence similarity was added for clustering within HLA-allele-positive subsets. Repertoires with fewer than 30,000 or more than 120,000 public chains, plus five repertoires with anomalous nucleotide sharing, were excluded from co-occurrence clustering. TCRdb limited this immuneACCESS table to in-frame rearrangements with V and J called. A share of clones is missing; checked studies link under half to unresolved V genes, and the rest is unexplained. The V and J calls and clone size were taken over from that table, and D and trimming were inferred from the DNA. For this sample the table gives 130,000 or so clones, of which 80% were detected only once. The ten top clones hold less than 6.5% of the sample.

Counted from cysteine to phenylalanine, this CDR3 has 14 amino acids. Kept here is only the CDR3 DNA, which spans 42 bases and is read in frame from base 1. Relative to germline, V is 0 bases shorter and J is 5 bases shorter, with 10 bases between their ends. CDR1 is given as MNHNS and CDR2 as SASEGT, both from the germline V gene. In total, just over 650 healthy bone marrow donors made up the cohort. At the time of sampling, all cohort members were nominally healthy, though unrecorded immune exposures were likely present. The donor tested CMV seronegative, placing the donor among the 352 seronegative members of the cohort. A peripheral blood sample was provided by each donor, and peripheral blood mononuclear cells were used for TCR beta sequencing. The Qiagen DNeasy Blood Extraction Kit was used to extract genomic DNA from the blood cell samples.

This receptor chain uses TRBV6-1 and TRBJ1-1, with the D gene not confidently named. The specimen was PBMCs. The receptor was isolated from a man in his thirties or forties in good health and CMV-seronegative. The bases read TGTGCCAGCAGTGAAGCGCTTCAGTTTACTGAAGCTTTCTTT. It translates to CASSEALQFTEAFF.